This TCR beta chain originates from a study of PD-1 blockade in classical Hodgkin lymphoma (dated by TCRdb to about 2020). Regarding the complete study: Nivolumab dosing was 3 mg/kg intravenously every 2 weeks, continuing until either disease progression or unacceptable toxicity. To define a peripheral blood immune signature of response to PD-1 blockade in classical Hodgkin lymphoma, the study combined TCR beta sequencing with CyTOF. Study-wide conclusions, independent of this receptor: Baseline TCR diversity was reported to be lower in newly diagnosed patients than in healthy donors, and even lower in relapsed/refractory patients. Trial patients achieving complete response had baseline diversity similar to newly diagnosed patients, whereas partial responders and progressors had significantly lower diversity. The study covered only a single clinical trial cohort, and the causes of the repertoire differences, possibly disease activity or prior therapy, were still not defined. CD4+ but not CD8+ TCR diversity rose significantly by C4D1 (p=0.0027 vs p=0.16), most apparent in complete responders (p=0.02). Lower diversity was observed in patients in whom nivolumab was started less than 1 year after ASCT, and these patients were excluded from later analyses so that confounding by immune reconstitution would be avoided.

The Qiagen DNeasy kit was used to extract genomic DNA both from unsorted PBMCs and from the negatively selected CD4+ and CD8+ fractions. Using primers that anneal to V and J segments, immunoSEQ multiplex PCR amplified the TCR beta CDR3 regions. Amplification bias was minimized using a synthetic immune receptor repertoire, and residual bias was removed computationally after sequencing. Per the authors' processing: Custom Python scripts were used to quantify repertoire diversity as the Shannon entropy index. Unsorted, CD4+ and CD8+ repertoires were examined separately, except in combined analyses, for which CD4+ and CD8+ sequences were merged in silico. Clonal expansion was defined as at least a 2-fold frequency increase after treatment relative to C1D1, with a pseudocount of 0.5 for undetected baseline clones. Clones with 0 or 1 copy at C1D1 were classified as singleton clones, and clones with 2 or more copies were classified as non-singleton clones. Clones expanded in unsorted samples were annotated as CD4+, CD8+ or unknown by matching protein sequences in sorted samples from the same patient. Diversity changes from C1D1 to C4D1 were tested in paired samples using Wilcoxon tests. Entries here come from immuneACCESS through TCRdb and include only in-frame sequences with V and J called. Some clones fail to appear in such tables; in the studies checked, an unresolved V gene covers under half of the shortfall, and the cause of the remainder is unknown. V, J and clone size were drawn from that table, and D and trimming were deduced from the DNA. Recorded for this sample are 50,000 to 65,000 clones; 70% to 90% of them occurred a single time. The ten largest account for less than 6.5% of the sample.

The table lists this clone with a count of one. This clone's antigen is unknown. No base quality information exists; no much larger clone differs at one position. This specimen's time point label, per the study, means: cycle 2 day 1 (C2D1) of nivolumab. Every trial patient had relapsed following autologous stem cell transplantation, and prior brentuximab vedotin exposure was what differed among cohorts A, B and C. A total of around 59 patients with relapsed/refractory classical Hodgkin lymphoma made up the trial cohort, and each patient's best overall response was complete response, partial response or progressive disease. In the multi-cohort phase II CheckMate 205 trial, trial patients received single-agent nivolumab. An independent review committee assessed best overall response by applying the 2007 International Working Group response criteria. Trial PBMCs were collected immediately before nivolumab initiation (C1D1) and during therapy at cycle 2 day 1 and cycle 4 day 1. Peripheral blood was collected in 8 mL Vacutainer Cell Preparation Tubes, from which PBMCs were isolated by centrifugation and then cryopreserved.

The sample was peripheral blood mononuclear cells (PBMCs), taken before the second cycle of nivolumab. This receptor was identified in a human donor with classical Hodgkin lymphoma.

The DNA is as follows: TGTGCCAGCACCCAGGGCGGGGCTGAGACCCAGTACTTC. The resulting protein is CASTQGGAETQYF. The V and J segments used are TRBV2 and TRBJ2-5; 6 matching bases give a weak D call of TRBD2. V and J are truncated by 7 bases and 5 bases respectively, leaving an intervening sequence of 14 bases. From a lookup of the germline V gene, CDR1 and CDR2 are SNHLY and FYNNEI. The CDR3 sequence holds 13 residues, the cysteine and phenylalanine included. The read is trimmed to its CDR3 DNA, 39 bases read in frame from base 1.